This T cell receptor (beta chain) was captured by sequencing in a study of T-cell memory formation after mild COVID-19. TCRdb re-derived calls from the 5' RACE reads in MiXCR, one entry per CDR3 protein. The repertoire holds 200,000 or so distinct CDR3 sequences, with around 18% as singletons. This receptor was taken from an adult woman who had mild COVID-19 (a few samples of this study predate the infection). Cell type and time point are not known. Source material: PBMCs or a T cell subset sorted from them (not recorded which).

The CDR3 loop reads CASSSTGYSYEQYF. In nucleotides, the CDR3 is TGTGCCAGCAGTTCGACAGGGTACTCCTACGAGCAGTACTTC. V gene TRBV12-3 or TRBV12-4 combines with J gene TRBJ2-7, with 7 positions matching TRBD1. The CDR3 loop spans 14 amino acids. Unmatched junction bases numbered 3, after V lost 4 bases and J lost 0 bases.